What follows describes a single T cell receptor (beta chain). The PCR was carried out with 60 Vbeta primers and 13 Jbeta primers. In the original analysis: Among the unique TCR beta chains that a later analysis counted, 80 million to 100 million in all, roughly 10 million were shared. The table came from immunoSEQ multiplex PCR; TCRdb's copy has only in-frame clones and leaves some out. V and J calls and clone size are those listed in that table; D and trimming were worked out from the DNA. The table shows 140,000 to 150,000 clones, with almost 80% occurring only once. The record originates from a study of cytomegalovirus exposure and HLA in healthy donors. Study overall: The 100 million to 120 million unique TCR beta sequences, from about 170 million T cells, were found by an earlier analysis.

Germline V CDR1 and CDR2: SEHNR, FQNEAQ (reference sequence). V gave up 1 base and J gave up 1 base, with 11 bases separating them. The CDR3 covers 16 residues. Input material: PBMCs. This sequence was found in a young woman in good health and CMV-seronegative. The chain links TRBV7-9 to TRBJ1-5; D is ambiguous. CDR3 sequence reads: CASSLGSGLSNQPQHF. DNA for the CDR3: TGTGCCAGCAGCTTAGGCAGCGGTCTGAGCAATCAGCCCCAGCATTTT.